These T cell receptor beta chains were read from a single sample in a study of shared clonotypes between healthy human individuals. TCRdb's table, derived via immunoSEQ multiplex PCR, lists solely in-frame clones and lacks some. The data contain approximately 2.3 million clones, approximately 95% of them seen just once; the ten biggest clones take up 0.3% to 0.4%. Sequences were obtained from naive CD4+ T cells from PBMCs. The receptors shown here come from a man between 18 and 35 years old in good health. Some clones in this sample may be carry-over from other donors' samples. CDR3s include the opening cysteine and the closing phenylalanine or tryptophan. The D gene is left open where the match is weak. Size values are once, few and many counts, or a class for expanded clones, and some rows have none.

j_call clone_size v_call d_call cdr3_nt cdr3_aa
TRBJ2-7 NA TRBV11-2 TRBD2 TGTGCCAGCAGACTAGCGGGATCCTACGAGCAGTACTTC CASRLAGSYEQYF
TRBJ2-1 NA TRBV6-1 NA TGTGCCAGCAGTCAGGAGCATCGGGGCAATGAGCAGTTCTTC CASSQEHRGNEQFF
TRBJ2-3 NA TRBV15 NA TGTGCCACCAGCATTGGGGGGTCCGGCACAGATACGCAGTATTTT CATSIGGSGTDTQYF
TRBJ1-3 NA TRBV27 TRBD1 TGTGCCAGCAGCCTTGGGACAGGAACAAATGGAAACACCATATATTTT CASSLGTGTNGNTIYF
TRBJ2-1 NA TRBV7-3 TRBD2 TGTGCCAGCAGCTCCGGACTAGTCGTGAATGAGCAGTTCTTC CASSSGLVVNEQFF
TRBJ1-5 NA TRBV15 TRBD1 TGTGCCACCAGCAGAGTTGGCCGACAGGGGATGTCCCATCAGCCCCAGCATTTT CATSRVGRQGMSHQPQHF
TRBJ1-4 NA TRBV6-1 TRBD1 TGTGCCAGCGGGGCAGGGGGCGCCGGGAATGAAAAACTGTTTTTT CASGAGGAGNEKLFF
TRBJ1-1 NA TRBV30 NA TGTGCCTGGAGGAATCAGCCGAACACTGAAGCTTTCTTT CAWRNQPNTEAFF
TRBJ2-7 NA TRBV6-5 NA TGTGCCAGCAGTTATGAGGCAGTCCCCTCCTACGAGCAGTACTTC CASSYEAVPSYEQYF
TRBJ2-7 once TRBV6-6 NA TGTGCCAGCAGTGGGGGGACATCTAATCTAGAAGAGCAGTACTTC CASSGGTSNLEEQYF
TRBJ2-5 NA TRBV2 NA TGTGCCAGCAAAGAGAGGCAAGAGACCCAGTACTTC CASKERQETQYF
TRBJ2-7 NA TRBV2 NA TGTGCCAGCAATGACTATTACATAGACGAGCAGTACTTC CASNDYYIDEQYF
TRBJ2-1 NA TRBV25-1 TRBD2 TGTGCCAGCAGTGAGCGGGAGGGCCGAGTCTACAATGAGCAGTTCTTC CASSEREGRVYNEQFF
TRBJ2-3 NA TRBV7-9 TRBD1 TGTGCCAGCAGCCTGGACAGGTCCACAGATACGCAGTATTTT CASSLDRSTDTQYF
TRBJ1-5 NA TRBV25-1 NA TGTGCCAGCAGTGATAATAAAGGCCTAAAAGGAGGGCAGCCCCAGCATTTT CASSDNKGLKGGQPQHF
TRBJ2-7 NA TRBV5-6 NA TGTGCCAGCAGCTTCGGGGGCTCCTACGAGCAGTACTTC CASSFGGSYEQYF
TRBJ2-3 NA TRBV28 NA TGTGCCAGCAGCTTCACCTACGAGAATACGCAGTATTTT CASSFTYENTQYF
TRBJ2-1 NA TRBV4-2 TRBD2 TGTGCCAGCAGCCAAGACTGGGAGGGCCCCTACAATGAGCAGTTCTTC CASSQDWEGPYNEQFF
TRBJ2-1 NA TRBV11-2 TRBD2 TGTGCCAGCAGCTTGGGACTATACAATGAGCAGTTCTTC CASSLGLYNEQFF
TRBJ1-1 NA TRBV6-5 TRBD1 TGTGCCAGCAGCAGGACAGGGGCGAACACTGAAGCTTTCTTT CASSRTGANTEAFF
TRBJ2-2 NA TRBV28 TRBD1 TGTGCCAGCACCCCACAGGGGGCGCGTACCGGGGAGCTGTTTTTT CASTPQGARTGELFF
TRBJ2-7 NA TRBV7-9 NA TGTGCCAGCAACTTACCAGGGAGTTACGAGCAGTACTTC CASNLPGSYEQYF
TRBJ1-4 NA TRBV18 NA TGTGCCAGCTCACCATGGGGGTCCTCGGGGACTAATGAAAAACTGTTTTTT CASSPWGSSGTNEKLFF
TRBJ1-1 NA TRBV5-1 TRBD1 TGCGCCAGCAGCCAGGGACAGGGTGAAGCTTTCTTT CASSQGQGEAFF
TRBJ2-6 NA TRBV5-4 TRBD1 TGTGCCAGCAGCTCAGGACAGGGCCTTAGTGAGGCCAACGTCCTGACTTTC CASSSGQGLSEANVLTF
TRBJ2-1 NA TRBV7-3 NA TGTGCCAGCAGCTTAAAGGCGCATGAGCAGTTCTTC CASSLKAHEQFF
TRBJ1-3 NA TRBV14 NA TGTGCCAGCAGCCAAGGTCAGGCCGGTGGAAACACCATATATTTT CASSQGQAGGNTIYF
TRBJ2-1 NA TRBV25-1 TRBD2 TGTGCCAGCAGTGTCCTTACCGGGACTAGCGGGTCTAACAATGAGCAGTTCTTC CASSVLTGTSGSNNEQFF
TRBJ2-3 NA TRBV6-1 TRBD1 TGTGCCAGCAGTGAGTCAGGGGGCCTGGCAGATACGCAGTATTTT CASSESGGLADTQYF
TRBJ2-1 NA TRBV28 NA TGTGCCAGCAGTTTAGCGGGCATCGGGGACAATGAGCAGTTCTTC CASSLAGIGDNEQFF
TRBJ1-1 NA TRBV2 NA TGTGCCAGCAGTGAAGGGCGACAGACGAACACTGAAGCTTTCTTT CASSEGRQTNTEAFF
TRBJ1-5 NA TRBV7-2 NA TGTGCCAGCAGCTTAGTAGTCAGCAATCAGCCCCAGCATTTT CASSLVVSNQPQHF
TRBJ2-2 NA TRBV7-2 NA TGTGCCAGCAGCACGGAGAGGGCCGGGGAGCTGTTTTTT CASSTERAGELFF
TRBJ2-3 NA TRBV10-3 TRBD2 TGTGCCATCAGTCGACTAGCGGGAAGCACAGATACGCAGTATTTT CAISRLAGSTDTQYF
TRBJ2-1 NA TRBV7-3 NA TGTGCCAGCAGCCCAGGGTCTCCCCTTATCAATGAGCAGTTCTTC CASSPGSPLINEQFF
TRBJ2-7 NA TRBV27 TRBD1 TGTGCCAGCAGTCCCCGGACAGGGGGCGCCGAGCAGTACTTC CASSPRTGGAEQYF
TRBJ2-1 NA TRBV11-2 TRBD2 TGTGCCAGCAGCTTAGTAAGCGGGAGCTATCGCGATGAGCAGTTCTTC CASSLVSGSYRDEQFF
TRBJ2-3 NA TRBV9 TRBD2 TGTGCCAGCAGCGCCCCGGGACTAGTCTCGACTACGCAGTATTTT CASSAPGLVSTTQYF
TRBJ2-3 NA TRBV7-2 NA TGTGCCAGCAGCGCCGCCACCTACACAGATACGCAGTATTTT CASSAATYTDTQYF
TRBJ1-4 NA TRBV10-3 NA TGTGCCACCCGGGACACAACAACTAATGAAAAACTGTTTTTT CATRDTTTNEKLFF
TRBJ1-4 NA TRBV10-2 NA TGCGCCAGCAGTGATAGATTCGGGACCGCAAATGAAAAACTGTTTTTT CASSDRFGTANEKLFF
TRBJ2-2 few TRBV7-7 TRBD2 TGTGCCAGCTCGCGGGAGTTCGGGGAGCTGTTTTTT CASSREFGELFF
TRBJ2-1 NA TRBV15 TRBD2 TGTGCCACCAGTAGCGGGCCGGAGCGTGAGCAGTTCTTC CATSSGPEREQFF
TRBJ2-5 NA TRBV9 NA TGTGCCAGCAGCGTAGCTAGCGACAGGGCGCAAGAGACCCAGTACTTC CASSVASDRAQETQYF
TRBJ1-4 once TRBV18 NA TGTGCCAGCTCACCATCCCCTGGAAAACTGTTTTTT CASSPSPGKLFF
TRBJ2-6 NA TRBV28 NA TGTGCCAGCAGTTTAGGGCTATTATCTGGGGCCAACGTCCTGACTTTC CASSLGLLSGANVLTF
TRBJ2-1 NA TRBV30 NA TGTGCCTGGAGTGTACGAACAACTGAGCAGTTCTTC CAWSVRTTEQFF
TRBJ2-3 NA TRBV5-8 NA TGTGCCAGCAGCTTGGGATTAGCGGAGAGCACAGATACGCAGTATTTT CASSLGLAESTDTQYF
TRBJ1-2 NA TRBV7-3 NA TGTGCCAGCGGACCCTTATCCTTC CASGPLSF
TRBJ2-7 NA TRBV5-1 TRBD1 TGCGCCAGCAGCTTGTTGAGGGGGCACTCCTACGAGCAGTACTTC CASSLLRGHSYEQYF
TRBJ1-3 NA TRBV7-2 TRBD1 TGTGCCAGCAGCCAGGACAGGGGTCGGGGAAACACCATATATTTT CASSQDRGRGNTIYF
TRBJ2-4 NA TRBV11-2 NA TGTGCCAGCACGCAGAGAGGTACCAAAAACATTCAGTACTTC CASTQRGTKNIQYF
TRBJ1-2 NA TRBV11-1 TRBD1 TGTGCCAGCAGCCCAGGACAGGGGGCTAATGGCTACACCTTC CASSPGQGANGYTF
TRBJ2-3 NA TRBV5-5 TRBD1 TGTGCCAGCAGCTTCTCCGGGACAGGGACAGATACGCAGTATTTT CASSFSGTGTDTQYF
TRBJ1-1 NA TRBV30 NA TGTGCCTGGAATCTACAGGGAGGCACTGAAGCTTTCTTT CAWNLQGGTEAFF